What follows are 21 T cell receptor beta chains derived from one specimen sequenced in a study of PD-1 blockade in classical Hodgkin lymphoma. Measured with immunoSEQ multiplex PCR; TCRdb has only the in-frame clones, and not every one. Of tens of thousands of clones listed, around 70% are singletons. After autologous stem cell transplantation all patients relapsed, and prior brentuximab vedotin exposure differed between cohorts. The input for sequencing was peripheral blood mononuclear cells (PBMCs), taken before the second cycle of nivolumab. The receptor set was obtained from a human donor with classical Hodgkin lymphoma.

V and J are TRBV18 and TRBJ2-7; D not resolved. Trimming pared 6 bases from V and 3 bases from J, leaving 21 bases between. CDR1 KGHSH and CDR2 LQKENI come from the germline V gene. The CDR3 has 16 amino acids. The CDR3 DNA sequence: TGTGCCAGCTCGCTCAATCGAGGTAGCCCCTTCTACGAGCAGTACTTC. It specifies CASSLNRGSPFYEQYF.

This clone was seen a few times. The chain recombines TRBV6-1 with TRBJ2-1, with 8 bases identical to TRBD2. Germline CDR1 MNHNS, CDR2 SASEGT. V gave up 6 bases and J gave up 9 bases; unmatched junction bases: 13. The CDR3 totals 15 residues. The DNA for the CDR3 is TGTGCCAGCAGGCTACTAGCGGAGGGGCTGGGTGAGCAGTTCTTC. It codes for CASRLLAEGLGEQFF.

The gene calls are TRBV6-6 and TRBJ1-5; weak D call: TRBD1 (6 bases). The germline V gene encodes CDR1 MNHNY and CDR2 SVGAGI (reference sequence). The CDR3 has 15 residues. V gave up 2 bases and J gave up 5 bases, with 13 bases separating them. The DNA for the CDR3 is TGTGCCAGCAGTTACCTGGACAGCCCCGATCAGCCCCAGCATTTT. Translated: CASSYLDSPDQPQHF.

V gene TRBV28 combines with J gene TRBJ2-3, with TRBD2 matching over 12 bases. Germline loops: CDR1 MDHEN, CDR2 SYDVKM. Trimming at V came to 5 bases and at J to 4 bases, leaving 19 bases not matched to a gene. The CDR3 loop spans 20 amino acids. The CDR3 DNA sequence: TGTGCCAGCAGTCCTAGGGTCCAGGGACTAGCGGGTTCGAGCGCAGATACGCAGTATTTT. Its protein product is CASSPRVQGLAGSSADTQYF.

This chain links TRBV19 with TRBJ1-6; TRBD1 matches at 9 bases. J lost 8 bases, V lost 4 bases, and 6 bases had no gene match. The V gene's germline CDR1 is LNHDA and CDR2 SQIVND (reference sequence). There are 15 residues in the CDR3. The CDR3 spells CASSTRTGADSPLHF. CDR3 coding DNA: TGTGCCAGTAGTACGCGGACAGGGGCCGATTCACCCCTCCACTTT.

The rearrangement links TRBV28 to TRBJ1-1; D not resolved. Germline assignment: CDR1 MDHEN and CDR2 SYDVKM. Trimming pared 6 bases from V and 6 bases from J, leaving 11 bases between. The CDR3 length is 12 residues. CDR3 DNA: TGTGCCAGCAGGGACGGGCTGGCTGAAGCTTTCTTT. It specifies CASRDGLAEAFF.

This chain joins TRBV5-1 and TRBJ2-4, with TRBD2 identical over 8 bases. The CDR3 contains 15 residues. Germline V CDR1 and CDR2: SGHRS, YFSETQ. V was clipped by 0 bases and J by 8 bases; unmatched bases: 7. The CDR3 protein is CASSLGRAGGDIQYF. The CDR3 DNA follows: TGCGCCAGCAGCTTGGGGCGGGCCGGGGGGGACATTCAGTACTTC. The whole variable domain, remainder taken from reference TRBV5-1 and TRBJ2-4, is KAGVTQTPRYLIKTRGQQVTLSCSPISGHRSVSWYQQTPGQGLQFLFEYFSETQRNKGNFPGRFSGRQFSNSRSEMNVSTLELGDSALYLCASSLGRAGGDIQYFGAGTRLSVL.

This CDR3 reads CASRGLGTEAFF. The CDR3 DNA sequence: TGTGCCAGCAGGGGGCTAGGAACTGAAGCTTTCTTT. This chain uses TRBV6-1 with TRBJ1-1; TRBD1 is a possible D gene (5 bases). Per the germline V gene, CDR1 is MNHNS and CDR2 is SASEGT. This CDR3 spans 12 amino acids. Trimming removed 6 bases at V and 5 bases at J, with 10 bases between.

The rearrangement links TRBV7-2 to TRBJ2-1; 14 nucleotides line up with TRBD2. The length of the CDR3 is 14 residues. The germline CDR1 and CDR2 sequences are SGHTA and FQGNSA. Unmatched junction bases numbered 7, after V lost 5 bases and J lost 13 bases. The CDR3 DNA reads TGTGCCAGCAGCCCTCCGGGACTAGCGGGAGATCAGTTCTTC. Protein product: CASSPPGLAGDQFF.

The CDR3 region is CASSLLWAGADEQFF. CDR3 sequence (DNA): TGTGCCAGCAGTCTCCTTTGGGCGGGAGCCGATGAGCAGTTCTTC. V usage is TRBV11-1 and J usage is TRBJ2-1; 7 bases match TRBD2. V shed 6 bases, J shed 8 bases, and the junction held 13 bases outside the gene matches. This CDR3 contains 15 residues. Germline V gene sequence: CDR1 SGHAT, CDR2 FQDESV (reference sequence).

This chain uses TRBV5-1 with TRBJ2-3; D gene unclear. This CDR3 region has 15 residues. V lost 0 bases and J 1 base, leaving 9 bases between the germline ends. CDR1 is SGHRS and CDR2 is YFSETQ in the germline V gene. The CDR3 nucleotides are TGCGCCAGCAGCTTGGCCAGTTATGGCACAGATACGCAGTATTTT. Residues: CASSLASYGTDTQYF. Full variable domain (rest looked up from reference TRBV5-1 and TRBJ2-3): KAGVTQTPRYLIKTRGQQVTLSCSPISGHRSVSWYQQTPGQGLQFLFEYFSETQRNKGNFPGRFSGRQFSNSRSEMNVSTLELGDSALYLCASSLASYGTDTQYFGPGTRLTVL.

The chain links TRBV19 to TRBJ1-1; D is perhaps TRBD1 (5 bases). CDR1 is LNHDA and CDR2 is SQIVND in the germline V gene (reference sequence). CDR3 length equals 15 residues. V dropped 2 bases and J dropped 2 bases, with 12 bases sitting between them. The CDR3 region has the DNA TGTGCCAGTAGTATATGGTTGGGGACTAACACTGAAGCTTTCTTT. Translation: CASSIWLGTNTEAFF. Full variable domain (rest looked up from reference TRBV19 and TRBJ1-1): DGGITQSPKYLFRKEGQNVTLSCEQNLNHDAMYWYRQDPGQGLRLIYYSQIVNDFQKGDIAEGYSVSREKKESFPLTVTSAQKNPTAFYLCASSIWLGTNTEAFFGQGTRLTVV.

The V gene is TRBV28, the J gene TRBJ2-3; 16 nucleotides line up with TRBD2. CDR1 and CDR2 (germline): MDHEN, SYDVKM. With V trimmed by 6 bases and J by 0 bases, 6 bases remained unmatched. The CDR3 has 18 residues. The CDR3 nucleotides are TGTGCCAGCAGCCTGGGACTAGCGGGGGGGCAGAGCACAGATACGCAGTATTTT. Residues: CASSLGLAGGQSTDTQYF. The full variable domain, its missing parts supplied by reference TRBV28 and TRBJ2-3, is DVKVTQSSRYLVKRTGEKVFLECVQDMDHENMFWYRQDPGLGLRLIYFSYDVKMKEKGDIPEGYSVSREKKERFSLILESASTNQTSMYLCASSLGLAGGQSTDTQYFGPGTRLTVL.

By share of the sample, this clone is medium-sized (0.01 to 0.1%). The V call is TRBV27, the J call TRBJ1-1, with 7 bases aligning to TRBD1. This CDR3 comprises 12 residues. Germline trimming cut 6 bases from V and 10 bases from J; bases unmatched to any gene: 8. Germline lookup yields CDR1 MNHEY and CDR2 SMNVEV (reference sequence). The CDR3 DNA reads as TGTGCCAGCAGCCTCAGGGGGTCCCGAGCTTTCTTT. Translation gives CASSLRGSRAFF.

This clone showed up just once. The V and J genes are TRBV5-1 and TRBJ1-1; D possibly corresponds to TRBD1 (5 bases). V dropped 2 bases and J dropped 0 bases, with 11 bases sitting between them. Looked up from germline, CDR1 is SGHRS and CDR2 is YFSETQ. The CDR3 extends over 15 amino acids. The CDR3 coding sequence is TGCGCCAGCAGCTTCCCGGGGCTGATGAACACTGAAGCTTTCTTT. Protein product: CASSFPGLMNTEAFF.

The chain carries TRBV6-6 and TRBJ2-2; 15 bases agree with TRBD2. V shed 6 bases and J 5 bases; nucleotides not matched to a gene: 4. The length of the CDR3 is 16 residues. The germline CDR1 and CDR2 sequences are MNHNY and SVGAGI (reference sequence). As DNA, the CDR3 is TGTGCCAGCAGACGGACTAGCGGGAGGGGGACCGGGGAGCTGTTTTTT. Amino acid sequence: CASRRTSGRGTGELFF.

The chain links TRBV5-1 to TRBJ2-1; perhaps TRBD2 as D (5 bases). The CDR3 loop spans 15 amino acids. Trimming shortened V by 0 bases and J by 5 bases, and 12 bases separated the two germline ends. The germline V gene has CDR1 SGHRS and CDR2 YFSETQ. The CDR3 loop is CASSLVGNRNNEQFF. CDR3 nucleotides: TGCGCCAGCAGCTTGGTCGGGAACCGCAACAATGAGCAGTTCTTC. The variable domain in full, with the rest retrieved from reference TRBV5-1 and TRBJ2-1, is KAGVTQTPRYLIKTRGQQVTLSCSPISGHRSVSWYQQTPGQGLQFLFEYFSETQRNKGNFPGRFSGRQFSNSRSEMNVSTLELGDSALYLCASSLVGNRNNEQFFGPGTRLTVL.

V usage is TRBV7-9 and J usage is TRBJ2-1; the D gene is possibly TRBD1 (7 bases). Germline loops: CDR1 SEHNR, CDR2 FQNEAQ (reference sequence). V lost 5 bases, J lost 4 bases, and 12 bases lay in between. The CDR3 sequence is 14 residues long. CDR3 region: CASSQGGGYNEQFF. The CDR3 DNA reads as TGTGCCAGCAGCCAGGGGGGCGGTTACAATGAGCAGTTCTTC.

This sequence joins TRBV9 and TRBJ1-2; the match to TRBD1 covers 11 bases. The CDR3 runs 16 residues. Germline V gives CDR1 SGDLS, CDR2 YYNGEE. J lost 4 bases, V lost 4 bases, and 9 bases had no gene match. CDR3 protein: CASSPLGQGATYGYTF. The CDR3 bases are TGTGCCAGCAGCCCCCTCGGACAGGGGGCCACCTATGGCTACACCTTC.

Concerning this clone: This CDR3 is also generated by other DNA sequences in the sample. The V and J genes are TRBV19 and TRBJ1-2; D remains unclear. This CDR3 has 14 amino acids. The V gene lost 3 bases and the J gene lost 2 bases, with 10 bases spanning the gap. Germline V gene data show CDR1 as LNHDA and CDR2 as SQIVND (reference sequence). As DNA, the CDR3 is TGTGCCAGTAGTATTTACAGCAGCAACTATGGCTACACCTTC. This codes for CASSIYSSNYGYTF.

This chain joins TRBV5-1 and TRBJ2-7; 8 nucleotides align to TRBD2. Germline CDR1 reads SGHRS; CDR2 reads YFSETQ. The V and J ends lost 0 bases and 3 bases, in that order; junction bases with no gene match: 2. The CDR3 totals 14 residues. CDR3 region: CASSLAGRDYEQYF. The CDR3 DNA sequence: TGCGCCAGCAGCTTGGCCGGGAGGGACTACGAGCAGTACTTC. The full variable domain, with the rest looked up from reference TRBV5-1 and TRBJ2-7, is KAGVTQTPRYLIKTRGQQVTLSCSPISGHRSVSWYQQTPGQGLQFLFEYFSETQRNKGNFPGRFSGRQFSNSRSEMNVSTLELGDSALYLCASSLAGRDYEQYFGPGTRLTVT.